The entry that follows covers one T cell receptor beta chain sequence. This record belongs to a study of blood T cell repertoires in COVID-19. Sequenced by immunoSEQ multiplex PCR; TCRdb stores in-frame clones only, minus some. The sample shows 250,000 to 350,000 clones, about 87% of them seen only once. Deletions cut 0 bases from V and 4 bases from J, with 9 bases between. Germline CDR1 GTSNPN, CDR2 SVGIG (reference sequence). The CDR3 spans 13 residues. One Seattle source followed patients from active infection through their disease course. This clonotype was obtained from a woman between 45 and 65 years old with COVID-19, enrolled during active disease. V usage is TRBV30 and J usage is TRBJ1-2; D gene unclear. The specimen sequenced was peripheral blood. The CDR3 sequence: CAWSVGPGYGYTF. In DNA, the CDR3 is TGTGCCTGGAGTGTTGGCCCGGGCTATGGCTACACCTTC.